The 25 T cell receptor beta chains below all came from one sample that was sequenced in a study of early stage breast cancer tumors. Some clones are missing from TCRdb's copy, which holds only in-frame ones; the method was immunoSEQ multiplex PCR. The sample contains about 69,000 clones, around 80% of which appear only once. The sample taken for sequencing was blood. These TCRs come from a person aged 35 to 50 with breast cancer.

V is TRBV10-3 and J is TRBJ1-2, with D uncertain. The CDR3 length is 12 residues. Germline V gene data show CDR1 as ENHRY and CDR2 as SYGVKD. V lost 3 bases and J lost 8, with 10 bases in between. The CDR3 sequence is CAISDVRPGYTF. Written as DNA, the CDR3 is TGTGCCATCAGTGACGTCCGGCCGGGCTACACCTTC.

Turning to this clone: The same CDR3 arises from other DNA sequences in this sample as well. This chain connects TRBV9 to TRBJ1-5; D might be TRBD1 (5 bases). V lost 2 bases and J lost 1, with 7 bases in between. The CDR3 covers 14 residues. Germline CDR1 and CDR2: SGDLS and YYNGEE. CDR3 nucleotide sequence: TGTGCCAGCAGCGTCGGGGACAGCAATCAGCCCCAGCATTTT. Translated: CASSVGDSNQPQHF.

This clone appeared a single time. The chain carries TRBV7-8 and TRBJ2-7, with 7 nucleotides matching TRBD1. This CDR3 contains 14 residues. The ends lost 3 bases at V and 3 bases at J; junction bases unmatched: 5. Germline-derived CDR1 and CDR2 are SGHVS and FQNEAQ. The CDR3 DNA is TGTGCCAGCAGCTTTTCGGGACAGCTCTACGAGCAGTACTTC. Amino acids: CASSFSGQLYEQYF.

CDR3 amino acids: CASSPQSYGYTF. The DNA of the CDR3 is TGTGCCAGCAGTCCACAGAGCTATGGCTACACCTTC. This rearrangement joins TRBV28 to TRBJ1-2; D is undetermined. Germline-derived CDR1 and CDR2 are MDHEN and SYDVKM. V gave up 5 bases and J gave up 4 bases, with 8 bases separating them. The CDR3 sequence is 12 residues long.

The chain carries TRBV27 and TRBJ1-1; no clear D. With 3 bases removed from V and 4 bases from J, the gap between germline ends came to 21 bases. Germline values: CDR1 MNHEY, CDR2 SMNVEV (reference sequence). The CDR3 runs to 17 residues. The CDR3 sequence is CASSFLRGLAKSTEAFF. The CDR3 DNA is TGTGCCAGCAGTTTCCTTCGTGGTTTGGCCAAAAGCACTGAAGCTTTCTTT.

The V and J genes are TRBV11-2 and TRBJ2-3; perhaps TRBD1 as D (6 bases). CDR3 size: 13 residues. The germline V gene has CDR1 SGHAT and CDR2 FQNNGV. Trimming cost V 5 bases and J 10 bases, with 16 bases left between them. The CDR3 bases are TGTGCCAGCAGCCGTCGGACAGTCGAGGCGCAGTATTTT. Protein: CASSRRTVEAQYF. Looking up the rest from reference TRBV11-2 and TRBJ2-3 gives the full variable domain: EAGVAQSPRYKIIEKRQSVAFWCNPISGHATLYWYQQILGQGPKLLIQFQNNGVVDDSQLPKDRFSAERLKGVDSTLKIQPAKLEDSAVYLCASSRRTVEAQYFGPGTRLTVL.

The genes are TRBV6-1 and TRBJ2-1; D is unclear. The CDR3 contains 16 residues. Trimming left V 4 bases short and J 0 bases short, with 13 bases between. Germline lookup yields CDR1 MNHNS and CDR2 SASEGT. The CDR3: CASSVWAESSYNEQFF. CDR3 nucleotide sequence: TGTGCCAGCAGTGTGTGGGCGGAAAGCTCCTACAATGAGCAGTTCTTC.

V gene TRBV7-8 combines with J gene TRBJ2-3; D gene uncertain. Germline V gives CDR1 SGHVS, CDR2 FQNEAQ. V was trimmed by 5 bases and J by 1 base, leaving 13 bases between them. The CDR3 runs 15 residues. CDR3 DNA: TGTGCCAGCAGCCACTGGCGACAACGCACAGATACGCAGTATTTT. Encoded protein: CASSHWRQRTDTQYF.

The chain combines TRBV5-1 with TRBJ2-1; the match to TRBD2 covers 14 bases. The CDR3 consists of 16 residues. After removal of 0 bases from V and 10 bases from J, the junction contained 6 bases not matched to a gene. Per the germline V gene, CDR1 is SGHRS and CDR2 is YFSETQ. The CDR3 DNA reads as TGCGCCAGCAGCTTGGGGGGACTAGCGGGAGTCTTCGAGCAGTTCTTC. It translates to CASSLGGLAGVFEQFF.

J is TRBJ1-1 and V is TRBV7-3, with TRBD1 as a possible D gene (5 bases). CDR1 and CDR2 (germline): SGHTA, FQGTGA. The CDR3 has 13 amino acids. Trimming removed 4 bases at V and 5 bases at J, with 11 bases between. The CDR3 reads CASSSGTFTEAFF. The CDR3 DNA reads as TGTGCCAGCAGCTCTGGGACCTTTACTGAAGCTTTCTTT.

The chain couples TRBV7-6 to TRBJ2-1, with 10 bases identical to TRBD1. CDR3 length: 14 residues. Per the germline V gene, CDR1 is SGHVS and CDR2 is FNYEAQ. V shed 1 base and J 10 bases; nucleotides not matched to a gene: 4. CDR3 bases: TGTGCCAGCAGCTTAGAGGACAGGGGGAGGGAGCAGTTCTTC. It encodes CASSLEDRGREQFF. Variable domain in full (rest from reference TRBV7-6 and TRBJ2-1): GAGVSQSPRYKVTKRGQDVALRCDPISGHVSLYWYRQALGQGPEFLTYFNYEAQQDKSGLPNDRFSAERPEGSISTLTIQRTEQRDSAMYRCASSLEDRGREQFFGPGTRLTVL.

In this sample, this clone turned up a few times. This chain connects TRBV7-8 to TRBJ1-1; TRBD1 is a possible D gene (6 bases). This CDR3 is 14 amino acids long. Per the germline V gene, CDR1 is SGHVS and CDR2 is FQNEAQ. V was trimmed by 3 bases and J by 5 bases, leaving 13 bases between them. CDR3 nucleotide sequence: TGTGCCAGCAGCTTCGACAGGTGGGGGACTGAAGCTTTCTTT. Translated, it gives CASSFDRWGTEAFF.

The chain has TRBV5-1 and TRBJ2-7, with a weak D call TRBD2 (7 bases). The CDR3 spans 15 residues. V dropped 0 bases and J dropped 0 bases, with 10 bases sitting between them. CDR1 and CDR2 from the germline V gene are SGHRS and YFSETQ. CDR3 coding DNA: TGCGCCAGCAGCTTGGCGGGGGGCAGCTCCTACGAGCAGTACTTC. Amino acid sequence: CASSLAGGSSYEQYF. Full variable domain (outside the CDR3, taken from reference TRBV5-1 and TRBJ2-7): KAGVTQTPRYLIKTRGQQVTLSCSPISGHRSVSWYQQTPGQGLQFLFEYFSETQRNKGNFPGRFSGRQFSNSRSEMNVSTLELGDSALYLCASSLAGGSSYEQYFGPGTRLTVT.

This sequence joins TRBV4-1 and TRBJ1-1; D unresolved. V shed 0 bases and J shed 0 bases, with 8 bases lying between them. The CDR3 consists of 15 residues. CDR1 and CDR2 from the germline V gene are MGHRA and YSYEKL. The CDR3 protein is CASSQERSMNTEAFF. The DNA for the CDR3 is TGCGCCAGCAGCCAAGAACGGTCTATGAACACTGAAGCTTTCTTT.

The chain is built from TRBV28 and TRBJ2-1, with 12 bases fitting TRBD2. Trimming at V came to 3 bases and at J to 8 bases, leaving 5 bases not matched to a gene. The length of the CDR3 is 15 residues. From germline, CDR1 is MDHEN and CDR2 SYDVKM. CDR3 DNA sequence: TGTGCCAGCAGTTTGCCTAGCGGGAGGGCCTATGAGCAGTTCTTC. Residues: CASSLPSGRAYEQFF.

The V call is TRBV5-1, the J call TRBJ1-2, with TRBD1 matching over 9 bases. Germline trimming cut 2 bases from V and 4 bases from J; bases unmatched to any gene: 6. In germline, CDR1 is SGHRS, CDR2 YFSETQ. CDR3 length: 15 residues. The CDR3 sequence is CASSFFGQGSYGYTF. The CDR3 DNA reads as TGCGCCAGCAGCTTTTTCGGACAGGGGTCCTATGGCTACACCTTC.

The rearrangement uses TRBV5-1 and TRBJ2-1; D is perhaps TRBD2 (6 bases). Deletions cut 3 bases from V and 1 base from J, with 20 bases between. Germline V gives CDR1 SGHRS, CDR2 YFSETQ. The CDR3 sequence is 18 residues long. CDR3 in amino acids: CASSSNSGTSISYNEQFF. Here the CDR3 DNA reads TGCGCCAGCAGCTCTAATAGCGGAACTAGCATATCCTACAATGAGCAGTTCTTC.

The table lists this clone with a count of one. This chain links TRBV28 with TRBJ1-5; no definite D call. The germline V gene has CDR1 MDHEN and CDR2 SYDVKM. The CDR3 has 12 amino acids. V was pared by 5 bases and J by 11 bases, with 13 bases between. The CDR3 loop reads CASSPTPAAQHF. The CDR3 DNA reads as TGTGCCAGCAGTCCTACTCCAGCGGCCCAGCATTTT.

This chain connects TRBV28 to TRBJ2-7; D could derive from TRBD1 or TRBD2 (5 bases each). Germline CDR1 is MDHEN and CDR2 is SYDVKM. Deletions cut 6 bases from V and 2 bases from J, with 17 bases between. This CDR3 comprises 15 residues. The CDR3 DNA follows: TGTGCCAGCAGAACTCCGGGACGGCCGCCCTACGAGCAGTACTTC. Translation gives CASRTPGRPPYEQYF.

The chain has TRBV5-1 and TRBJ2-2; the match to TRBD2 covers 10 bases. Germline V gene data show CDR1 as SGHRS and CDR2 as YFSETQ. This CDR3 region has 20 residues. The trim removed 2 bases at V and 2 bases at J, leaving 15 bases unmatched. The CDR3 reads CASSFIPSGRGNANTGELFF. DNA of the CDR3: TGCGCCAGCAGCTTCATCCCTAGCGGGAGAGGTAACGCTAACACCGGGGAGCTGTTTTTT.

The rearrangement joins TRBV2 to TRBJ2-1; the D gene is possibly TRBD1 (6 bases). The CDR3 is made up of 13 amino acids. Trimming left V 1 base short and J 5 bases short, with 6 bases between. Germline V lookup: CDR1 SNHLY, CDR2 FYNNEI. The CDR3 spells CASSEDRDNEQFF. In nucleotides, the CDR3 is TGTGCCAGCAGTGAAGACAGGGACAATGAGCAGTTCTTC. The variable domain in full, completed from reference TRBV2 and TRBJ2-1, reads EPEVTQTPSHQVTQMGQEVILRCVPISNHLYFYWYRQILGQKVEFLVSFYNNEISEKSEIFDDQFSVERPDGSNFTLKIRSTKLEDSAMYFCASSEDRDNEQFFGPGTRLTVL.

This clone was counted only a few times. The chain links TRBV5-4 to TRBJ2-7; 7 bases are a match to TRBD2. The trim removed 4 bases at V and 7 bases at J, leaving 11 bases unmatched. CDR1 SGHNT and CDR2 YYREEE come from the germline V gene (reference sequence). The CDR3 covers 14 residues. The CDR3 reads CASSRGSGLKEQYF. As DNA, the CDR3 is TGTGCCAGCAGCCGGGGGTCGGGACTAAAGGAGCAGTACTTC.

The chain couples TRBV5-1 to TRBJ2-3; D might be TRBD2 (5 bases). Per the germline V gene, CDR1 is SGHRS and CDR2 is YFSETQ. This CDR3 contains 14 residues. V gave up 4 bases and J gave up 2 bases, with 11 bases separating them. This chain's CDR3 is CASSPGLSTDTQYF. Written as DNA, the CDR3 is TGCGCCAGCAGCCCAGGACTCTCCACAGATACGCAGTATTTT.

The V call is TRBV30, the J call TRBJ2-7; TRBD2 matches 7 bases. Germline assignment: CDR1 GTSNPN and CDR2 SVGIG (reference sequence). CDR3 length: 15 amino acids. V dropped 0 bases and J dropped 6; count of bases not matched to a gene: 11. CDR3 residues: CAWSVGRGRVGEQYF. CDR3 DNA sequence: TGTGCCTGGAGTGTGGGACGGGGGAGGGTCGGCGAGCAGTACTTC.

CDR3 protein: CASSRTGLEYNEQFF. The CDR3 DNA sequence: TGCGCCAGCAGCCGAACGGGACTAGAATACAATGAGCAGTTCTTC. The J gene is TRBJ2-1, the V gene TRBV5-1; TRBD2 agrees at 8 bases. V trimming: 4 bases; J trimming: 4 bases; junction bases outside the gene matches: 7. The germline CDR1 and CDR2 sequences are SGHRS and YFSETQ. The CDR3 totals 15 residues.